The 5 T cell receptor beta chains listed next were all sequenced from one sample in a study of blood T cell repertoires in COVID-19. Method: immunoSEQ multiplex PCR; TCRdb's copy keeps in-frame clones and lacks some. This repertoire shows approximately 120,000 clones, 55% to 75% found once; its top ten account for about 2.2%. Sequenced sample: peripheral blood. Every receptor here comes from a woman in her sixties or seventies with acute or convalescent COVID-19.

This clone was recorded many times. J is TRBJ1-6 and V is TRBV5-1; D is perhaps TRBD1 (6 bases). The CDR3 runs to 16 residues. Trimming took off 0 bases at V and 7 bases at J, with 14 bases between the two ends. Per the germline V gene, CDR1 is SGHRS and CDR2 is YFSETQ. The DNA of the CDR3 is TGCGCCAGCAGCTTGGCCACAGGGCGGCAAAATTCACCCCTCCACTTT. This encodes CASSLATGRQNSPLHF.

This clone was seen a handful of times. The chain uses TRBV7-8 and TRBJ2-1; TRBD2 agrees at 8 bases. Germline values: CDR1 SGHVS, CDR2 FQNEAQ. There are 17 residues in the CDR3. The V gene end was trimmed by 1 base and the J gene end by 0 bases; junction bases not matched to a gene: 5. This chain's CDR3 is CASSLGAAGDSYNEQFF. The CDR3 region has the DNA TGTGCCAGCAGCTTAGGGGCAGCGGGAGACTCCTACAATGAGCAGTTCTTC.

This chain links TRBV6-2 or TRBV6-3 with TRBJ2-3; D is possibly TRBD2 (5 bases). This CDR3 has 14 residues. The germline gives CDR1 MNHEY, CDR2 SVGEGT. The V end was cut by 2 bases, the J end by 6 bases, with 12 bases between. The CDR3 is CASSYGGSVDTQYF. The CDR3 region has the DNA TGTGCCAGCAGTTACGGCGGTAGCGTGGATACGCAGTATTTT.

The chain joins TRBV27 to TRBJ1-2; TRBD1 matches at 8 bases. V gave up 9 bases and J gave up 6 bases; unmatched junction bases: 6. The CDR3 is 12 residues long. Looked up from germline, CDR1 is MNHEY and CDR2 is SMNVEV (reference sequence). The CDR3 spells CASFDRGHGYTF. CDR3 sequence (DNA): TGTGCCAGTTTCGACAGGGGCCATGGCTACACCTTC.

The V gene is TRBV5-6, the J gene TRBJ2-5, with a tentative D call TRBD2 (5 bases). V lost 4 bases to trimming and J lost 2 bases, with 12 bases between them. The CDR3 length is 14 residues. Looked up from germline, CDR1 is SGHDT and CDR2 is YYEEEE. CDR3 loop: CASSQTPGQETQYF. CDR3 in DNA: TGTGCCAGCAGCCAAACCCCGGGGCAAGAGACCCAGTACTTC. Drawing the rest from reference TRBV5-6 and TRBJ2-5, the complete variable domain is DAGVTQSPTHLIKTRGQQVTLRCSPKSGHDTVSWYQQALGQGPQFIFQYYEEEERQRGNFPDRFSGHQFPNYSSELNVNALLLGDSALYLCASSQTPGQETQYFGPGTRLLVL.